This T cell receptor beta chain was recorded in a study of blood T cells in healthy people across ages. Study context: Through template switching, about one barcoded beta molecule was captured per two T cells, as measured in model experiments. Study results and limitations: When one million T cells were used, diversity estimates were thought to be underestimates.

This clonotype was picked up many times. Antigen: not known. The second PCR ran roughly 7 to 11 cycles with a sample-barcoded 5' primer and J-beta primers. TCRdb analysed the 5' RACE reads with MiXCR anew, one entry per CDR3 protein. The sample lists some 1.8 million distinct CDR3 sequences, about 39% occurring once. CDR3 length: 15 amino acids. V was pared by 2 bases and J by 0 bases, with 11 bases between. Germline V lookup: CDR1 SEHNR, CDR2 FQNEAQ (reference sequence). The TCR comes from a human donor in good health. The sequencing sample was made of blood. J is TRBJ2-7 and V is TRBV7-9, with a tentative D call TRBD2 (6 bases). CDR3 coding DNA: TGTGCCAGCAGCTTAAGTCAGGGACTCTCCTACGAGCAGTACTTC. Translated: CASSLSQGLSYEQYF.